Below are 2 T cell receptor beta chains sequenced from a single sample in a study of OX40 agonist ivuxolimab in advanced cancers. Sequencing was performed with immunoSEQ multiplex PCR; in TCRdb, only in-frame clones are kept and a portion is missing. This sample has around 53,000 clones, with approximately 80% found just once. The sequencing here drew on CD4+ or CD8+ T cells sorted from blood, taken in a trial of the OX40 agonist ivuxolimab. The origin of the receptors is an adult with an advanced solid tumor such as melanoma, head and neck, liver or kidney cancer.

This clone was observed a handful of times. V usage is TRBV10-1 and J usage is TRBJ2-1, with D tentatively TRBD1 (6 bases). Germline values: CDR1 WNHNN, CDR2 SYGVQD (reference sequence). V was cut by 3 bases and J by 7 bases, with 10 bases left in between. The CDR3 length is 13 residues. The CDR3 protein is CASSDPGENEQFF. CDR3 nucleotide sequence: TGCGCCAGCAGTGATCCAGGGGAGAATGAGCAGTTCTTC.

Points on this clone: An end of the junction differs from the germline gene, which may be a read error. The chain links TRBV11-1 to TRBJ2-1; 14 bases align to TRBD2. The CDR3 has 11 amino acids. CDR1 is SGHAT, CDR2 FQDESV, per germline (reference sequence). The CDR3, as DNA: TGTGCCAGCACGGGACTAGCGGGAGTAGTCTTC. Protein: CASTGLAGVVF.